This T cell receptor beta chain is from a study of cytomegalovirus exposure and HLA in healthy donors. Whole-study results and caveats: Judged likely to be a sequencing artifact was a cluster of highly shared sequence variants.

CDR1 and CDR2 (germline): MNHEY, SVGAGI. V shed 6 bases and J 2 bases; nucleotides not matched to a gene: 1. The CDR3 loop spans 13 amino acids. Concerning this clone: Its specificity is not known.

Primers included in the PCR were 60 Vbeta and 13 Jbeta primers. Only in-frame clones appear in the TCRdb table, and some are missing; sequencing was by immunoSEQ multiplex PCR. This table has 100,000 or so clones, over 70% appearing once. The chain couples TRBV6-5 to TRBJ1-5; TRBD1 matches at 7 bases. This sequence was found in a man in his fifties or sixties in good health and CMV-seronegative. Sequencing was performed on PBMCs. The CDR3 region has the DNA TGTGCCAGCAGCAGGGGGGGCAATCAGCCCCAGCATTTT. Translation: CASSRGGNQPQHF.